This is a list of T cell receptor beta chains from one sample in a study of T cells in Graves' hyperthyroidism and ophthalmopathy. TCRdb reprocessed the multiplex PCR reads with MiXCR, giving one entry per CDR3 protein. The table has hundreds of thousands of distinct CDR3 sequences, about 15% seen once. Source material: blood. The receptors derive from a woman aged 18-29 years with Graves' hyperthyroidism. CDR3s include the opening cysteine and the closing phenylalanine or tryptophan. A D gene is named only where the DNA matches it firmly. Only part of the rows carry a size: once, few, many, or a class if the clone is expanded.

CDR3nt: TGCAGTGCTAGCCCGGGGCACTATGGCTACACCTTC
CDR3aa: CSASPGHYGYTF
v_gene: TRBV20-1
d_gene: NA
abundance: few
j_gene: TRBJ1-2

CDR3nt: TGTGCCAGCAGCTCGCGGGGGGAAGAGACCCAGTACTTC
CDR3aa: CASSSRGEETQYF
v_gene: TRBV7-9
d_gene: TRBD2
abundance: NA
j_gene: TRBJ2-5

CDR3nt: TGTGCCAGCAGTTACTCGGAGCTAGGGAGAGAGACCCAGTACTTC
CDR3aa: CASSYSELGRETQYF
v_gene: TRBV6-5
d_gene: NA
abundance: NA
j_gene: TRBJ2-5

CDR3nt: TGTGCTAGTGGTCCCCGACGGTTTGCAGATACGCAGTATTTT
CDR3aa: CASGPRRFADTQYF
v_gene: TRBV12-5
d_gene: NA
abundance: many
j_gene: TRBJ2-3

CDR3nt: TGTGCCAGCACCCTCTCGGAGGGGGCGCCTGAGCAGTACTTC
CDR3aa: CASTLSEGAPEQYF
v_gene: TRBV6-1
d_gene: NA
abundance: few
j_gene: TRBJ2-7

CDR3nt: TGCGCCAGCAGCACCGGACTAGCGTTAAAGACCCAGTACTTC
CDR3aa: CASSTGLALKTQYF
v_gene: TRBV5-1
d_gene: TRBD2
abundance: NA
j_gene: TRBJ2-5

CDR3nt: TGTGCCAGCAGTCTATCGGGGGTAGAGACCCAGTACTTC
CDR3aa: CASSLSGVETQYF
v_gene: TRBV12-3/TRBV12-4
d_gene: NA
abundance: NA
j_gene: TRBJ2-5

CDR3nt: TGTGCCAGCAGTGAAGGGGGGGCTCCCGGGGAGCTGTTTTTT
CDR3aa: CASSEGGAPGELFF
v_gene: TRBV2
d_gene: NA
abundance: many
j_gene: TRBJ2-2

CDR3nt: TGTGCCATCGACGATGGGGTGGATACGCAGTATTTT
CDR3aa: CAIDDGVDTQYF
v_gene: TRBV10-3
d_gene: NA
abundance: NA
j_gene: TRBJ2-3

CDR3nt: TGTGCCAGCAGCCCCAAGGGCCATAATGAAAAACTGTTTTTT
CDR3aa: CASSPKGHNEKLFF
v_gene: TRBV27
d_gene: NA
abundance: many
j_gene: TRBJ1-4

CDR3nt: TGCGCCAGCAGCCAAATAACAGGTTACTACGAGCAGTACTTC
CDR3aa: CASSQITGYYEQYF
v_gene: TRBV4-1
d_gene: NA
abundance: many
j_gene: TRBJ2-7

CDR3nt: TGTGCCAGCAGCAGAACGACTAGCGCGGTGGAGCCAGATACGCAGTATTTT
CDR3aa: CASSRTTSAVEPDTQYF
v_gene: TRBV5-8
d_gene: TRBD2
abundance: many
j_gene: TRBJ2-3

CDR3nt: TGTGCCAGCGGAGACCGGGACAGGGGTAATTCACCCCTCCACTTT
CDR3aa: CASGDRDRGNSPLHF
v_gene: TRBV6-1
d_gene: TRBD1
abundance: few
j_gene: TRBJ1-6

CDR3nt: TGTGCCAGCAGCCAAGAAAGGACAGTTAACTATGGCTACACCTTC
CDR3aa: CASSQERTVNYGYTF
v_gene: TRBV3-1
d_gene: NA
abundance: many
j_gene: TRBJ1-2

CDR3nt: TGTGCCAGCAGCTTGGGCCCAAGGACAGGGGTCCACAATGAGCAGTTCTTC
CDR3aa: CASSLGPRTGVHNEQFF
v_gene: TRBV11-1
d_gene: TRBD1
abundance: many
j_gene: TRBJ2-1

CDR3nt: TGTGCTAGTGGTTTGGACATCCGCCTACCCAGCAATCAGCCCCAGCATTTT
CDR3aa: CASGLDIRLPSNQPQHF
v_gene: TRBV12-5
d_gene: NA
abundance: many
j_gene: TRBJ1-5